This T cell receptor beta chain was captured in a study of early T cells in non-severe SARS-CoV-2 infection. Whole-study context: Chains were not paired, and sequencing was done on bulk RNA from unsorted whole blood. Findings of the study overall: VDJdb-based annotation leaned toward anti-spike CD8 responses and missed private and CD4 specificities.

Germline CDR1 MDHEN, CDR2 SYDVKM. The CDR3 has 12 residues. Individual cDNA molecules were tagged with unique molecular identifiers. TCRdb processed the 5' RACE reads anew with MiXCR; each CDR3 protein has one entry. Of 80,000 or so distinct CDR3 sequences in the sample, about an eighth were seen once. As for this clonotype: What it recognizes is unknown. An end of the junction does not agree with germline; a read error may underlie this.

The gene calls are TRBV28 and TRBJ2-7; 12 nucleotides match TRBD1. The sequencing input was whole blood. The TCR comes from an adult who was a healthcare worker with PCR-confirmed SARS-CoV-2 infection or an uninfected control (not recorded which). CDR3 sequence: CASSRGQGAGFF. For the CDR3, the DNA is TGTGCCAGCAGCCGGGGACAGGGGGCCGGTTTCTTC.